This TCR beta chain was observed in a study of shared clonotypes between healthy human individuals. J gave up 2 bases and V 6 bases, and 7 bases lay outside the gene matches. This CDR3 contains 14 residues. Germline lookup yields CDR1 SGHRS and CDR2 YFSETQ. Generated by immunoSEQ multiplex PCR, the TCRdb table keeps only in-frame clones and is missing some. The sample holds 2 million to 3 million clones; 90% to 95% are singletons and the top ten take around 0.37%. Findings and limits, study-wide: A reduction in generation probabilities was seen for non-shared clonotypes relative to those shared by all four donors.

Regarding this clone: Its target is unknown.

V and J are TRBV5-1 and TRBJ1-2, with TRBD1 matching over 7 bases. The receptor was isolated from a man aged 18 to 30 in good health. Some clones in this sample may be carry-over from other donors' samples. Sequencing was done on a sample of naive CD4+ T cells from PBMCs. Subset denoted: CD45RA+ positively selected. The CDR3, as DNA: TGCGCCAGCACTCCATTGACAGGGAACTATGGCTACACCTTC. This sequence encodes CASTPLTGNYGYTF.